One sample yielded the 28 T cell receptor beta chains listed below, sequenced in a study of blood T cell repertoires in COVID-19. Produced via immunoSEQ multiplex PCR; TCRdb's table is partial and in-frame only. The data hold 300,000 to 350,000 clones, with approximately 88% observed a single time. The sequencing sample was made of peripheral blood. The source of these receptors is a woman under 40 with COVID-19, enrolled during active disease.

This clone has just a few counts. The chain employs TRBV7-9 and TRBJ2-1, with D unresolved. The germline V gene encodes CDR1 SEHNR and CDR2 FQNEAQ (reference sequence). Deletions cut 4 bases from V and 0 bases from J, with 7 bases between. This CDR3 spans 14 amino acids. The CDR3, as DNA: TGTGCCAGCAGCTCAGCTAGCTCCTACAATGAGCAGTTCTTC. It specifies CASSSASSYNEQFF.

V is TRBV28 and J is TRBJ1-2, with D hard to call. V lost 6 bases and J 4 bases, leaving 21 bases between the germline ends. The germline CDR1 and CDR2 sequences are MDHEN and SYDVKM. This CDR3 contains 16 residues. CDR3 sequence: CASREPPGTLRYGYTF. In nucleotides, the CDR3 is TGTGCCAGCAGAGAGCCCCCGGGAACACTCCGCTATGGCTACACCTTC.

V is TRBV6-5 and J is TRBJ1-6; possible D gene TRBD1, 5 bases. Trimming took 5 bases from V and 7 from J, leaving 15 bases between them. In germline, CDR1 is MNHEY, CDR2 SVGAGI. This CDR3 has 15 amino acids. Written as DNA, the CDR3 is TGTGCCAGCAGTAAGGGGAGGGGAGGGAATTCACCCCTCCACTTT. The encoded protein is CASSKGRGGNSPLHF.

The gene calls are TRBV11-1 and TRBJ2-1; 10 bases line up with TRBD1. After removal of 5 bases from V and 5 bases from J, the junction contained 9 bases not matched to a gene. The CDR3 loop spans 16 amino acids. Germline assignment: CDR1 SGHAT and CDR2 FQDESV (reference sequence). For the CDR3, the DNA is TGTGCCAGCAGCCACGGGACAGGGGCGGCGGACAATGAGCAGTTCTTC. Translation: CASSHGTGAADNEQFF.

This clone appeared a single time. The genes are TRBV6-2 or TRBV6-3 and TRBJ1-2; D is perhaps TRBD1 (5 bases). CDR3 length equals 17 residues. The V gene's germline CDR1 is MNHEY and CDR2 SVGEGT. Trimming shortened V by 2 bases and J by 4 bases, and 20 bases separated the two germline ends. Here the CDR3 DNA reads TGTGCCAGCAGTTACACCCCTACCGGGGGAGGGAGCTATGGCTACACCTTC. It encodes CASSYTPTGGGSYGYTF.

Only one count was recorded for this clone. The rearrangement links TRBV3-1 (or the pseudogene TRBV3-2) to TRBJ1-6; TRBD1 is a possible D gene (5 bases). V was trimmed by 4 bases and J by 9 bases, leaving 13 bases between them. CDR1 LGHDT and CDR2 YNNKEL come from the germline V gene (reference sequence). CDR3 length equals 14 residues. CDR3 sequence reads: CASSPASGGSPLHF. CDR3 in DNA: TGTGCCAGCAGCCCAGCTTCGGGGGGTTCACCCCTCCACTTT.

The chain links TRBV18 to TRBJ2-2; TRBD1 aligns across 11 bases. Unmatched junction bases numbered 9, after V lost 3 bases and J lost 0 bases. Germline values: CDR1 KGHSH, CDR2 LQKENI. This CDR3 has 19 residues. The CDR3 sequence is CASSPRDRGKTTNTGELFF. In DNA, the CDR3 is TGTGCCAGCTCACCGAGGGACAGGGGGAAAACCACGAACACCGGGGAGCTGTTTTTT.

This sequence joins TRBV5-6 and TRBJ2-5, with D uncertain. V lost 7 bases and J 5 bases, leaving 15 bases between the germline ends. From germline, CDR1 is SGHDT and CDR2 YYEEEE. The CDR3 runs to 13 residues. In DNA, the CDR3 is TGTGCCAGCCATGCGAGGTCTAGGGAGACCCAGTACTTC. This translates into CASHARSRETQYF. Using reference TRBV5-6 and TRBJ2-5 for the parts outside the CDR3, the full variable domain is DAGVTQSPTHLIKTRGQQVTLRCSPKSGHDTVSWYQQALGQGPQFIFQYYEEEERQRGNFPDRFSGHQFPNYSSELNVNALLLGDSALYLCASHARSRETQYFGPGTRLLVL.

This CDR3 is CASNGLAGTDTQYF. DNA of the CDR3: TGCGCCAGCAACGGACTAGCGGGGACAGATACGCAGTATTTT. The chain has TRBV10-2 and TRBJ2-3; 12 bases fit TRBD2. The germline gives CDR1 WSHSY, CDR2 SAAADI. The V segment lost 7 bases and the J segment 3 bases; nucleotides outside the gene matches: 2. The CDR3 contains 14 residues.

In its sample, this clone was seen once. CDR3 in DNA: TGTGCCAGCTCACCCGAACAGGGACAGCAAAATGAAAAACTGTTTTTT. Translated, it gives CASSPEQGQQNEKLFF. The V and J genes are TRBV18 and TRBJ1-4, with 7 bases fitting TRBD1. Germline V gives CDR1 KGHSH, CDR2 LQKENI. Trimming at V came to 3 bases and at J to 5 bases, leaving 9 bases not matched to a gene. CDR3 size: 16 residues. Full variable domain (rest looked up from reference TRBV18 and TRBJ1-4): NAGVMQNPRHLVRRRGQEARLRCSPMKGHSHVYWYRQLPEEGLKFMVYLQKENIIDESGMPKERFSAEFPKEGPSILRIQQVVRGDSAAYFCASSPEQGQQNEKLFFGSGTQLSVL.

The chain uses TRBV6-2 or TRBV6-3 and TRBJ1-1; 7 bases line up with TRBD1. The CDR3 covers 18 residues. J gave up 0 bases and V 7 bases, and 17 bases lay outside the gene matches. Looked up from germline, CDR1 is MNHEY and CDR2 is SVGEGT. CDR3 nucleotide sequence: TGTGCCAGCACCCCAGGGGGGGGCAGGAGGGGAATGAACACTGAAGCTTTCTTT. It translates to CASTPGGGRRGMNTEAFF.

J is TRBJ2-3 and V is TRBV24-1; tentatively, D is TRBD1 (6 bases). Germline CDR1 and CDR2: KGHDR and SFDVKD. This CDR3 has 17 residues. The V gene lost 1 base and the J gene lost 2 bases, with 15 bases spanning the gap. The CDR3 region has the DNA TGTGCCACCAGTGATTTAAACAGGGAACCCTACACAGATACGCAGTATTTT. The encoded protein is CATSDLNREPYTDTQYF.

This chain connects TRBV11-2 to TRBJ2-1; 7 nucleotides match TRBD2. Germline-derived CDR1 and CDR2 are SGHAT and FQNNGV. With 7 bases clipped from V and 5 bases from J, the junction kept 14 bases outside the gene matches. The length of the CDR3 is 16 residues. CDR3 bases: TGTGCCAGCACACCCCGGGAGGACATACCTCACAATGAGCAGTTCTTC. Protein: CASTPREDIPHNEQFF.

The CDR3 loop reads CAWTPLTGMEGYTF. CDR3 DNA: TGTGCCTGGACTCCCCTGACAGGGATGGAAGGCTACACCTTC. J is TRBJ1-2 and V is TRBV30; TRBD1 matches 7 bases. Germline-derived CDR1 and CDR2 are GTSNPN and SVGIG (reference sequence). The V gene end was trimmed by 4 bases and the J gene end by 8 bases; junction bases not matched to a gene: 13. The CDR3 extends over 14 amino acids. Based on the CDR3 plus reference TRBV30 and TRBJ1-2, the full variable domain is SQTIHQWPATLVQPVGSPLSLECTVEGTSNPNLYWYRQAAGRGLQLLFYSVGIGQISSEVPQNLSASRPQDRQFILSSKKLLLSDSGFYLCAWTPLTGMEGYTFGSGTRLTVV.

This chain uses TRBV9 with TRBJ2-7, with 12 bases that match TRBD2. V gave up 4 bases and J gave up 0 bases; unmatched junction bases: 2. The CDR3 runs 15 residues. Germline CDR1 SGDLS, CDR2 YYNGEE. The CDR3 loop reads CASSLTSGSSYEQYF. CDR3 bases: TGTGCCAGCAGCTTGACTAGCGGGAGCTCCTACGAGCAGTACTTC. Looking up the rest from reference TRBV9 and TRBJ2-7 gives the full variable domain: DSGVTQTPKHLITATGQRVTLRCSPRSGDLSVYWYQQSLDQGLQFLIQYYNGEERAKGNILERFSAQQFPDLHSELNLSSLELGDSALYFCASSLTSGSSYEQYFGPGTRLTVT.

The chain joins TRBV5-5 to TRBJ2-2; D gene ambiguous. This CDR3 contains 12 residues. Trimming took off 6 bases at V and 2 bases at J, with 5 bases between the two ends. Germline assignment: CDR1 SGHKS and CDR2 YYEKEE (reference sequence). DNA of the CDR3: TGTGCCAGCATTCCAAACACCGGGGAGCTGTTTTTT. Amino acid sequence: CASIPNTGELFF.

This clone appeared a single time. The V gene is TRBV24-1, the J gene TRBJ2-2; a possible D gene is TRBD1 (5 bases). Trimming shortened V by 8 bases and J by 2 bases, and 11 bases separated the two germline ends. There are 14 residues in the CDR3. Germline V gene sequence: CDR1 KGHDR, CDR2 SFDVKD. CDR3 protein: CATMGPANTGELFF. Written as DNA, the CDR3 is TGTGCCACCATGGGGCCAGCTAACACCGGGGAGCTGTTTTTT.

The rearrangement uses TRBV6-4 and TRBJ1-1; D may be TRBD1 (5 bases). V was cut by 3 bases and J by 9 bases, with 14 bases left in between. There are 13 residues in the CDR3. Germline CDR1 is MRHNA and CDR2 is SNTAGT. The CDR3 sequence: CASSEEAGRKAFF. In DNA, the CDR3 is TGTGCCAGCAGTGAGGAGGCAGGGAGGAAAGCTTTCTTT.

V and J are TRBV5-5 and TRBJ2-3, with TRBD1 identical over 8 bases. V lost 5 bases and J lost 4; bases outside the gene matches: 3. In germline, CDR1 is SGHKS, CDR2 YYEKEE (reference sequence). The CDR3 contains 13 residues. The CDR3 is CASRSQGADTQYF. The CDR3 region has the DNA TGTGCCAGCAGATCACAGGGGGCAGATACGCAGTATTTT.

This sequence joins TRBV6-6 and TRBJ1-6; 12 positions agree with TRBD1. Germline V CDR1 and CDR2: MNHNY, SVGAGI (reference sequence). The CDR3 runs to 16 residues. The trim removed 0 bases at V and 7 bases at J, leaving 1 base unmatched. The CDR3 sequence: CASSYSGTGGNSPLHF. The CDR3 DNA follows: TGTGCCAGCAGTTACTCCGGGACAGGGGGCAATTCACCCCTCCACTTT.

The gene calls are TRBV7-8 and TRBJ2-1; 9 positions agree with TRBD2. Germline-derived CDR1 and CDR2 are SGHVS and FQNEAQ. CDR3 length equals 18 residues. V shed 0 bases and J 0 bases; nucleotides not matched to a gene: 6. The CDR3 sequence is CASSLASGGLSSYNEQFF. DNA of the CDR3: TGTGCCAGCAGCTTAGCTAGCGGGGGTTTAAGCTCCTACAATGAGCAGTTCTTC.

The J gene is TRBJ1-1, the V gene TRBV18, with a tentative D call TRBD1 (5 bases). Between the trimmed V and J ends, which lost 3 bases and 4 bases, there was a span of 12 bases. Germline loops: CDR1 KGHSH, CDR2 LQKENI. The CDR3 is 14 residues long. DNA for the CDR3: TGTGCCAGCTCACCTCCCTCTAGGGGCACTGAAGCTTTCTTT. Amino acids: CASSPPSRGTEAFF.

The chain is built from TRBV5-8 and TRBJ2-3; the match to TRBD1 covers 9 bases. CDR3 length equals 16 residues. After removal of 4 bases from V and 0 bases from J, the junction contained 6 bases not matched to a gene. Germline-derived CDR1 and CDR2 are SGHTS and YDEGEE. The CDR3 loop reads CASSRGQGASTDTQYF. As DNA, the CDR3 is TGTGCCAGCAGCCGGGGACAGGGTGCTAGCACAGATACGCAGTATTTT.

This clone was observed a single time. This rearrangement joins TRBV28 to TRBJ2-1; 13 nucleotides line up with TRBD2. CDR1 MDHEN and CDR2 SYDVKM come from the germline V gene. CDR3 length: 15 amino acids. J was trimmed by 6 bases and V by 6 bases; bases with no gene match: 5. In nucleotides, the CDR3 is TGTGCCAGCAGGACCGGGACTAGCGGGGTCAATGAGCAGTTCTTC. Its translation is CASRTGTSGVNEQFF.

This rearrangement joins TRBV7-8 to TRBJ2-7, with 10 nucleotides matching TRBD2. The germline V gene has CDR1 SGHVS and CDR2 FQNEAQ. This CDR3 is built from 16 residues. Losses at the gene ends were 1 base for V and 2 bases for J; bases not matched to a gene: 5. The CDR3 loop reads CASSLVIAGGAYEQYF. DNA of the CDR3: TGTGCCAGCAGCTTAGTGATAGCGGGGGGCGCCTACGAGCAGTACTTC.

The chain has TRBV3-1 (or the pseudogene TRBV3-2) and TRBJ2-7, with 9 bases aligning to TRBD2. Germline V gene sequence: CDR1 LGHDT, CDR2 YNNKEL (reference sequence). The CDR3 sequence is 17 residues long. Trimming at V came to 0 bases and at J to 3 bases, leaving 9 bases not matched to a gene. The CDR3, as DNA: TGTGCCAGCAGCCAAGATTGGGGATCGACTAGCGGCTACGAGCAGTACTTC. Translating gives CASSQDWGSTSGYEQYF.

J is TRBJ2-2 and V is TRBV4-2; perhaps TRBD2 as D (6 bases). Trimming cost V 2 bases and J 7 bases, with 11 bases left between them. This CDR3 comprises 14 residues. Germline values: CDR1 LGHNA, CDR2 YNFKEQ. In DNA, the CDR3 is TGTGCCAGCAGCCAAAGACTAGTTGTCGGGGAGCTGTTTTTT. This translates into CASSQRLVVGELFF.

The CDR3 loop reads CASGGLRTEAFF. Written as DNA, the CDR3 is TGTGCCAGCGGGGGACTAAGGACTGAAGCTTTCTTT. The J gene is TRBJ1-1, the V gene TRBV2; a possible D gene is TRBD1 (5 bases). In germline, CDR1 is SNHLY, CDR2 FYNNEI. The CDR3 loop spans 12 amino acids. The V end lost 8 bases, the J end lost 5 bases, and 12 bases lay between the germline ends.